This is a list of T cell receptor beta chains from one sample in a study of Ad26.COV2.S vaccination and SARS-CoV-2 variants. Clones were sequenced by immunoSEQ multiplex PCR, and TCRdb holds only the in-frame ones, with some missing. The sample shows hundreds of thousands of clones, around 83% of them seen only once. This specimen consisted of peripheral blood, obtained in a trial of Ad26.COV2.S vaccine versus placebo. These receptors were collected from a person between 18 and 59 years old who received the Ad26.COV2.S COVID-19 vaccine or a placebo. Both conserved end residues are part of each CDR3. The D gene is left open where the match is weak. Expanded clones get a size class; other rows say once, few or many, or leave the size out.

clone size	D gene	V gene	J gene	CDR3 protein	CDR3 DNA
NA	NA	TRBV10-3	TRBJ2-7	CAISGAWDLLYEQYF	TGTGCCATCAGTGGGGCCTGGGACCTTCTCTACGAGCAGTACTTC
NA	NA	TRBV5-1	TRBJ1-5	CASSLGDSGSNQPQHF	TGCGCCAGCAGCCTTGGGGATAGTGGAAGCAATCAGCCCCAGCATTTT
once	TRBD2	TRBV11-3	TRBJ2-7	CASSFLGGVWRTEQYF	TGTGCCAGCAGCTTCCTGGGGGGGGTATGGCGGACCGAGCAGTACTTC
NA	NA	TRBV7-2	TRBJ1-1	CASSLRTPYTEAFF	TGTGCCAGCAGTCTTCGGACACCCTACACTGAAGCTTTCTTT
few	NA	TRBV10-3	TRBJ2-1	CAISANVRGEQFF	TGTGCCATCAGTGCAAACGTAAGGGGTGAGCAGTTCTTC
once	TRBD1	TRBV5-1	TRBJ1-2	CASSPTGSGGYTF	TGCGCCAGCAGCCCGACAGGGTCAGGTGGCTACACCTTC
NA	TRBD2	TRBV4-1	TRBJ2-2	CASSHRTSGRAGTGELFF	TGCGCCAGCAGCCACAGGACTAGCGGGAGGGCTGGTACCGGGGAGCTGTTTTTT
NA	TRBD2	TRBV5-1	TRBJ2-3	CASKTSGRVNTDTQYF	TGCGCCAGCAAAACTAGCGGGAGGGTCAACACAGATACGCAGTATTTT
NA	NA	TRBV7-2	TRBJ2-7	CASSTLVGPYEQYF	TGTGCCAGCAGCACTTTAGTTGGTCCCTACGAGCAGTACTTC
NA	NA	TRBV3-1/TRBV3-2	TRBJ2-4	CASSPVDGIAKNIQYF	TGTGCCAGCAGCCCAGTGGACGGAATAGCCAAAAACATTCAGTACTTC
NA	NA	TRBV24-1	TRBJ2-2	CATSASGEGVDRIGELFF	TGTGCCACCAGCGCCTCTGGGGAGGGGGTGGATCGGATCGGGGAGCTGTTTTTT
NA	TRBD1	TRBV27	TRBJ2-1	CASKRNRDRAGNGSYNEQFF	TGTGCCAGCAAGAGGAACAGGGACAGGGCGGGAAACGGCTCCTACAATGAGCAGTTCTTC
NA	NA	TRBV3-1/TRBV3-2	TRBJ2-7	CASSQDSRRGSYEQYF	TGTGCCAGCAGCCAAGATAGTCGAAGGGGATCGTACGAGCAGTACTTC
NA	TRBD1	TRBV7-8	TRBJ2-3	CASSFRGPSTDTQYF	TGTGCCAGCAGCTTTAGGGGGCCTAGCACAGATACGCAGTATTTT
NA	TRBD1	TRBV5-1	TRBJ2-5	CASGNRGEETQYF	TGCGCCAGCGGAAACAGGGGGGAGGAGACCCAGTACTTC
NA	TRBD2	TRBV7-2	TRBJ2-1	CASSPPLVAGASREQFF	TGTGCCAGCAGCCCCCCTTTGGTAGCGGGGGCCTCAAGGGAGCAGTTCTTC
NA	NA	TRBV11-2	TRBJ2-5	CASQTALGDQETQYF	TGTGCCAGCCAGACCGCACTAGGGGACCAAGAGACCCAGTACTTC
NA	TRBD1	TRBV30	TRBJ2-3	CAWSRQGDTQYF	TGTGCCTGGAGTCGACAGGGGGATACGCAGTATTTT
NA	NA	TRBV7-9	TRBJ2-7	CASSLGGGHYEQYF	TGTGCCAGCAGCTTAGGGGGTGGACACTACGAGCAGTACTTC
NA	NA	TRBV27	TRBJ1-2	CASSFDRTNYGYTF	TGTGCCAGCAGTTTTGACAGGACTAACTATGGCTACACCTTC
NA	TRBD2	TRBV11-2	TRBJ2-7	CASSPLAGRSSYEQYF	TGTGCCAGCAGCCCACTAGCGGGAAGGAGCTCCTACGAGCAGTACTTC
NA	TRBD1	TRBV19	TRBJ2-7	CASKDREHEQYF	TGTGCCAGTAAGGACAGGGAACACGAGCAGTACTTC
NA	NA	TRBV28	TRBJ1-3	CASSLMFRGSSGNTIYF	TGTGCCAGCAGTTTAATGTTTCGGGGGTCAAGCGGAAACACCATATATTTT
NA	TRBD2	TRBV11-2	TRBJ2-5	CASSAAGSMARLQETQYF	TGTGCCAGCAGCGCAGCGGGGTCCATGGCCCGACTCCAAGAGACCCAGTACTTC
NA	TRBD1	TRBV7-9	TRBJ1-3	CASSLLITGDFSGNTIYF	TGTGCCAGCAGCTTATTAATAACAGGGGATTTCTCTGGAAACACCATATATTTT
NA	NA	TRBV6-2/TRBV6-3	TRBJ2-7	CASSRQHYEQYF	TGTGCCAGCAGTAGACAGCATTACGAGCAGTACTTC
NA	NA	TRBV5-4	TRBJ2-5	CASSRSEETQYF	TGTGCCAGCAGTAGGAGCGAAGAGACCCAGTACTTC